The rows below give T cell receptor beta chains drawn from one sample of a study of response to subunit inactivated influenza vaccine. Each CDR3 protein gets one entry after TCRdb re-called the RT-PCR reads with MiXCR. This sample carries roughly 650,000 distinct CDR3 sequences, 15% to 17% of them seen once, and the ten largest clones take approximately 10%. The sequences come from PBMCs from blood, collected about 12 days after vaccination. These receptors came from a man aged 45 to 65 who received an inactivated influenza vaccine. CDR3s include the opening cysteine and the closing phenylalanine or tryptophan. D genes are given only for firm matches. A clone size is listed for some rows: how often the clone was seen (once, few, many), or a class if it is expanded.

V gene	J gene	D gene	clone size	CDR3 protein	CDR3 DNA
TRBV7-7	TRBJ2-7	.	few	CASSAGDGFSYEQYF	TGTGCCAGCAGCGCGGGCGACGGATTCTCCTACGAGCAGTACTTC
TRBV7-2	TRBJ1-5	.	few	CASSQTGRGGNQPQHF	TGTGCCAGCAGCCAGACAGGTCGAGGGGGCAATCAGCCCCAGCATTTT
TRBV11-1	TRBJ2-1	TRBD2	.	CASSTLELAGGPYNEQFF	TGTGCCAGCAGCACCCTCGAGCTAGCGGGAGGCCCCTACAATGAGCAGTTCTTC
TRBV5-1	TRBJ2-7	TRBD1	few	CASSQRTGGLGSYEQYF	TGCGCCAGCAGCCAAAGGACAGGGGGCCTCGGAAGCTACGAGCAGTACTTC
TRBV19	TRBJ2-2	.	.	CASSPHRRGTVGELFF	TGTGCCAGTAGTCCGCACCGGAGAGGGACGGTCGGGGAGCTGTTTTTT
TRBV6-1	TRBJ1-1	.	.	CASSEYGGLQSLAAFF	TGTGCCAGCAGTGAATATGGAGGGCTTCAGTCTCTTGCAGCTTTCTTT
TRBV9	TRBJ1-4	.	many	CASSQGQATNEKLFF	TGTGCCAGCAGCCAGGGTCAAGCAACTAATGAAAAACTGTTTTTT
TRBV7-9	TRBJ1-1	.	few	CASSPAGLTEAFF	TGTGCCAGCAGCCCGGCAGGGCTCACTGAAGCTTTCTTT
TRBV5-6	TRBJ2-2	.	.	CASSLTRTTNTGELFF	TGTGCCAGCAGTTTGACTAGGACAACGAACACCGGGGAGCTGTTTTTT
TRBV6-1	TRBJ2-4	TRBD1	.	CASRGQLAKNIQYF	TGTGCCAGCAGGGGACAGCTAGCCAAAAACATTCAGTACTTC
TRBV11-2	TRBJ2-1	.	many	CASSSQGNEQFF	TGTGCCAGCAGCTCCCAGGGCAATGAGCAGTTCTTC
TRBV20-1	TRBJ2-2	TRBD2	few	CSARPIAGGGTGELFF	TGCAGTGCTAGACCTATAGCGGGGGGAGGCACCGGGGAGCTGTTTTTT
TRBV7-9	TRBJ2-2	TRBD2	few	CASSSRGGADTGELFF	TGTGCCAGCAGCTCCCGGGGGGGCGCGGATACCGGGGAGCTGTTTTTT
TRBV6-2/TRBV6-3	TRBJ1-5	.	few	CASSAQGLSNQPQHF	TGTGCCAGCAGTGCCCAGGGCCTTAGCAATCAGCCCCAGCATTTT
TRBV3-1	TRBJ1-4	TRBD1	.	CASSQLGTGGEKLFF	TGTGCCAGCAGCCAATTGGGGACAGGGGGTGAAAAACTGTTTTTT
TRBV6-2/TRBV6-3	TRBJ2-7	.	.	CASRSPYEQYF	TGTGCCAGCAGATCCCCCTACGAGCAGTACTTC
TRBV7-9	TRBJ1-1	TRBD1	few	CASGEYGTGGTEAFF	TGTGCCAGCGGCGAGTACGGGACAGGGGGCACTGAAGCTTTCTTT
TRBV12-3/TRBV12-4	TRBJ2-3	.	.	CASSRDNTDTQYF	TGTGCCAGCAGCCGGGACAACACAGATACGCAGTATTTT
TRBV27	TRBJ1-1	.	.	CASKTYQLGASYGGTEAFF	TGTGCCAGCAAAACCTACCAACTGGGGGCAAGCTACGGTGGCACTGAAGCTTTCTTT
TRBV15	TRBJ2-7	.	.	CATSRVYREGSEQYF	TGTGCCACCAGCAGAGTTTACAGGGAGGGGAGCGAGCAGTACTTC
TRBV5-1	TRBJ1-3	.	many	CASSLEQASRGNTIYF	TGCGCCAGCAGCTTGGAGCAGGCCTCCCGTGGAAACACCATATATTTT
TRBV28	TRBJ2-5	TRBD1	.	CASSLYRGSSRETQYF	TGTGCCAGCAGTCTATACAGGGGATCTTCGCGGGAGACCCAGTACTTC
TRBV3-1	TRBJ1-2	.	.	CASSQQGRGGYTF	TGTGCCAGCAGCCAACAGGGTCGGGGTGGCTACACCTTC
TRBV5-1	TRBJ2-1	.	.	CASSFTGWGGGDEQFF	TGCGCCAGCAGCTTTACCGGATGGGGGGGCGGAGATGAGCAGTTCTTC
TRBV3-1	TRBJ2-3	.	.	CASSQADRRVTDTQYF	TGTGCCAGCAGCCAGGCTGACAGGCGAGTCACAGATACGCAGTATTTT
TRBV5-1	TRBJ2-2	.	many	CASRRGHRDTGELFF	TGCGCCAGCAGACGCGGCCACAGGGATACCGGGGAGCTGTTTTTT
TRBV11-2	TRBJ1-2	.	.	CASSLGVSPLGYTF	TGTGCCAGCAGCTTAGGGGTCAGCCCTCTTGGCTACACCTTC
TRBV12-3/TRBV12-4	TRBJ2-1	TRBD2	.	CASNLVGLAGGNEQFF	TGTGCCAGCAACCTCGTCGGACTAGCGGGGGGGAATGAGCAGTTCTTC
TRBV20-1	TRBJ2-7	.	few	CSARAQQGLYEQYF	TGCAGTGCTAGAGCCCAGCAGGGACTCTACGAGCAGTACTTC
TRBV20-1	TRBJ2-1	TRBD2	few	CSAQTSGRGNEQFF	TGCAGTGCTCAGACTAGCGGGAGAGGAAATGAGCAGTTCTTC
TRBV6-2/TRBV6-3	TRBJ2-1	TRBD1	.	CASSRDRDYNEQFF	TGTGCCAGCAGCCGCGACAGGGATTACAATGAGCAGTTCTTC
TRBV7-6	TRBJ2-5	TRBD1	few	CASRRTGNQETQYF	TGTGCCAGCAGACGGACAGGGAACCAAGAGACCCAGTACTTC
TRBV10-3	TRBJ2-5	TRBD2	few	CAISAKRGSRETQYF	TGTGCCATCAGTGCGAAGCGGGGGTCACGGGAGACCCAGTACTTC
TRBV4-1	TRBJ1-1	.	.	CASSQGDIRGDTEAFF	TGCGCCAGCAGCCAGGGGGACATCCGTGGGGACACTGAAGCTTTCTTT
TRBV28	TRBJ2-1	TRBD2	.	CAGGRGNEQFF	TGTGCCGGCGGGAGAGGAAATGAGCAGTTCTTC
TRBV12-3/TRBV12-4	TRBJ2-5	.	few	CASSWGRNQETQYF	TGTGCCAGCAGTTGGGGACGGAACCAAGAGACCCAGTACTTC
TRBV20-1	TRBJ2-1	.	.	CSARDGVDRYNEQFF	TGCAGTGCTCGCGACGGGGTCGACCGTTACAATGAGCAGTTCTTC
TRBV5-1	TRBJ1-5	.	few	CASSLVQGDQPQHF	TGCGCCAGCAGCTTGGTGCAGGGAGATCAGCCCCAGCATTTT
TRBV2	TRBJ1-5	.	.	CASSERLIQPQHF	TGTGCCAGCAGTGAAAGGTTGATTCAGCCCCAGCATTTT
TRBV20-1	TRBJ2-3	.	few	CSAPGLRSTDTQYF	TGCAGTGCTCCAGGACTGAGGAGCACAGATACGCAGTATTTT
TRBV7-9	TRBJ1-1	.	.	CASSLASTGNTEAFF	TGTGCCAGCAGCTTAGCGAGTACCGGGAACACTGAAGCTTTCTTT
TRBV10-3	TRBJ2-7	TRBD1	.	CAISGTGGSASEQYF	TGTGCCATCAGTGGGACAGGGGGCAGCGCCTCCGAGCAGTACTTC
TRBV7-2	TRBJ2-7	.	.	CASSLSQASSYEQYF	TGTGCCAGCAGCTTGTCGCAGGCTAGCTCCTACGAGCAGTACTTC
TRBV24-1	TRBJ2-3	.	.	CATSDQGFDTQYF	TGTGCCACCAGTGATCAGGGGTTCGATACGCAGTATTTT
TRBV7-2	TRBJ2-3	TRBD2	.	CASSFSGGPSTDTQYF	TGTGCCAGCAGCTTCAGCGGGGGGCCTAGCACAGATACGCAGTATTTT
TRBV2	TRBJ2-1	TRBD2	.	CASGGLSEGNEQFF	TGTGCCAGCGGGGGACTATCGGAGGGCAATGAGCAGTTCTTC
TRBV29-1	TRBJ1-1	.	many	CSVEGGWENTEAFF	TGCAGCGTTGAAGGGGGCTGGGAGAACACTGAAGCTTTCTTT
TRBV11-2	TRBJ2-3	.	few	CASTKVGTQYF	TGTGCCAGCACGAAAGTGGGTACGCAGTATTTT
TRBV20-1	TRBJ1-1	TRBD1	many	CSASWDRLTEAFF	TGCAGTGCTAGTTGGGACAGACTCACTGAAGCTTTCTTT
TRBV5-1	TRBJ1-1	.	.	CASSLQVGGVGTEAFF	TGCGCCAGCAGCCTACAAGTGGGAGGGGTGGGCACTGAAGCTTTCTTT
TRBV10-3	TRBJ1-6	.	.	CAISDRGGDNSPLHF	TGTGCCATCAGTGATAGGGGTGGTGATAATTCACCCCTCCACTTT
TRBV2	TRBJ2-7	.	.	CASSRPRDVEGYEQYF	TGTGCCAGCAGTCGCCCTAGGGACGTTGAAGGGTACGAGCAGTACTTC
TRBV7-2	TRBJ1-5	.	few	CASSLAGANNQPQHF	TGTGCCAGCAGCTTAGCTGGGGCCAACAATCAGCCCCAGCATTTT
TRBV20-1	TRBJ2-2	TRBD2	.	CSARRAGGPNTGELFF	TGCAGTGCTAGACGAGCGGGAGGGCCGAACACCGGGGAGCTGTTTTTT
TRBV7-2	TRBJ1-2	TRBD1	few	CASRSTGDYGYTF	TGTGCCAGCAGGTCGACAGGGGACTATGGCTACACCTTC